This T cell receptor (beta chain) came from a study of cytotoxic CD8 clonotypes in ibrutinib-treated CLL. The overall study: Average yields of 255,043 productive templates and 80,000 to 95,000 productive rearrangements characterized the samples. General observations from the study: While tracking circulating CD8+ T-cell counts, baseline clonality exceeded that of age-matched healthy donors.

Cryopreserved PBMCs yielded approximately 2.2 micrograms of genomic DNA for TCR beta libraries. The count of this clone is one. No antigen is known for it. Trimming cost V 0 bases and J 2 bases; bases outside gene matches: 4. Per the germline V gene, CDR1 is SGDLS and CDR2 is YYNGEE. The CDR3 length is 16 residues. The protocol was immunoSEQ multiplex PCR, while the TCRdb copy is restricted to in-frame clones and leaves out a portion. The sample holds under 150,000 clones, approximately 80% seen once. V usage is TRBV9 and J usage is TRBJ2-1; 8 bases are shared with TRBD2. The sequence was obtained from a human donor with chronic lymphocytic leukemia. The sample was PBMCs, taken after 36 months of ibrutinib treatment. The CDR3 sequence: CASSVGTSGPYNEQFF. The CDR3 region has the DNA TGTGCCAGCAGCGTAGGAACTAGCGGACCCTACAATGAGCAGTTCTTC.